This T cell receptor beta chain comes out of a study of T cell repertoires in cytomegalovirus infection. Study-level information: Matching HLA type and CMV infection were both indicated by public TCR beta signatures.

CDR3 length: 13 residues. Germline CDR1 MGHRA, CDR2 YSYEKL. The junction had 6 bases not matched to a gene; V was cut back by 8 bases and J by 7 bases. TCRdb analysed the reads with MiXCR anew, one entry per CDR3 protein. The data hold approximately 700,000 distinct CDR3 sequences, with 35% to 45% observed a single time. Note on this clonotype: Its antigen is currently unknown.

Overall study findings and caveats: Dominant in the ex vivo response were TCR beta clonotypes restricted by HLA-C and specific for CMV. Of the TCR beta families, the public ones yielded a cumulative frequency that identified carriers of CMV plus the relevant HLA.

The sequencing input was PBMCs. The TCR was taken from a human donor in good health (CMV status not recorded). Some clones in this sample may be carry-over from other donors' samples. The rearrangement joins TRBV4-1 to TRBJ2-2, with 8 bases aligning to TRBD1. The CDR3 loop is CASADRALGELFF. CDR3 in DNA: TGCGCCAGCGCGGACAGGGCTCTCGGGGAGCTGTTTTTT.